This T cell receptor (beta chain) originates from a study of blood T cell repertoires in COVID-19. At the level of the study: The samples span acute and convalescent COVID-19 from the United States, Italy and Spain.

Per germline, CDR1 GTSNPN and CDR2 SVGIG (reference sequence). With V trimmed by 2 bases and J by 3 bases, 5 bases remained unmatched. The CDR3 contains 14 residues. Source study methods: How many nucleated cells were present was estimated from reference gene primer amplification. TCRdb's copy holds only in-frame clones and misses some; the assay was immunoSEQ multiplex PCR. For V, J and clone size, that table is used; D and trimming come from the DNA. There are about 120,000 clones in the sample; more than 75% occur only once, and around 4% lies in the top ten. This TCR derives from a man aged 60 to 75 with acute or convalescent COVID-19. This sequence joins TRBV30 and TRBJ2-3; 7 nucleotides agree with TRBD1. Sequencing was carried out using peripheral blood. The CDR3 sequence is CAWSQGVRTDTQYF. The CDR3 DNA reads as TGTGCCTGGAGTCAGGGGGTAAGAACAGATACGCAGTATTTT.